This entry features one T cell receptor (beta chain) sequence. Its specificity is unknown. The data belong to a study of T cell responses to AZD1222 COVID-19 vaccine. Study-wide points: Spike-specific TCR breadth and depth rose after two AZD1222 doses.

Germline V gene sequence: CDR1 SNHLY, CDR2 FYNNEI. Trimming cost V 4 bases and J 2 bases, with 11 bases left between them. The CDR3 has 15 amino acids. Profiled with immunoSEQ multiplex PCR; TCRdb holds only in-frame clones, not every one. Here the sample spans tens of thousands of clones, about nine tenths being singletons. J is TRBJ1-4 and V is TRBV2; D unclear. The sample was peripheral blood, taken 28 days after the second AZD1222 dose. This clonotype originated in an adult who received the AZD1222 COVID-19 vaccine. The CDR3 sequence: CASSGPLGTNEKLFF. CDR3 coding DNA: TGTGCCAGCAGTGGCCCGCTGGGTACTAATGAAAAACTGTTTTTT.